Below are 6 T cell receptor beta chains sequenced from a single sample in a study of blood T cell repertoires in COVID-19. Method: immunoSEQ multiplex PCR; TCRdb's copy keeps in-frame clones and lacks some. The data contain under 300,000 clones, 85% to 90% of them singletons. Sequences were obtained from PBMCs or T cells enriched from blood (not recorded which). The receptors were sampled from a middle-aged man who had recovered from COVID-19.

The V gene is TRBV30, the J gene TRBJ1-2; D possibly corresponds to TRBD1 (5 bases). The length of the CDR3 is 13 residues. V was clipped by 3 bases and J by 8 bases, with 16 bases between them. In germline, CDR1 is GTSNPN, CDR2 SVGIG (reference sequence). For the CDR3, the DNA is TGTGCCTGGAGCCCCGACCCCCAGGGAGGCTACACCTTC. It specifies CAWSPDPQGGYTF.

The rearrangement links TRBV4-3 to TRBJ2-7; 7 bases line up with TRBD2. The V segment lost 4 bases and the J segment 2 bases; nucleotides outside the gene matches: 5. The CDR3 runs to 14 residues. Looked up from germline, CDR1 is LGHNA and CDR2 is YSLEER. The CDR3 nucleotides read TGCGCCAGCAGCCGTCAGCGGGACGCCTACGAGCAGTACTTC. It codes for CASSRQRDAYEQYF.

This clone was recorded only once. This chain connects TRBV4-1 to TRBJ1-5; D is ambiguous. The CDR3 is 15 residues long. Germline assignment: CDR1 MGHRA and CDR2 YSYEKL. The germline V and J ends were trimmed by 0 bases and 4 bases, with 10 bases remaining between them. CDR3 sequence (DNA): TGCGCCAGCAGCCAAGATCGACTCCCAAATCAGCCCCAGCATTTT. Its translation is CASSQDRLPNQPQHF.

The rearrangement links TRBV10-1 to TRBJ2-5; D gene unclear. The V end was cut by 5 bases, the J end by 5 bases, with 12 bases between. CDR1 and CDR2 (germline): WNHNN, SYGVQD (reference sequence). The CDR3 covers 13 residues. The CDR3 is CASSYLAGETQYF. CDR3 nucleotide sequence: TGCGCCAGCAGTTACCTTGCCGGGGAGACCCAGTACTTC.

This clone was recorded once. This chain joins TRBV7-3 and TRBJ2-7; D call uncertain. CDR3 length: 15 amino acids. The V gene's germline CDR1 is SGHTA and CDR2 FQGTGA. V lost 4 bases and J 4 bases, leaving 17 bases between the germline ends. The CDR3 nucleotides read TGTGCCAGCAGCTCCGTCGGTGGCCGACAATACGAGCAGTACTTC. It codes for CASSSVGGRQYEQYF.

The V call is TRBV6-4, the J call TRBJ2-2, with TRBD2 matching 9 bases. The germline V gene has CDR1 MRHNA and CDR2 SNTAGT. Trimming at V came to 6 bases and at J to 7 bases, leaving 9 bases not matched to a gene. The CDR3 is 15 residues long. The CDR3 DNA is TGTGCCAGCAGCAGGACTAGCGTTGGGAACGGGGAGCTGTTTTTT. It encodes CASSRTSVGNGELFF.